These 30 T cell receptor beta chains were all obtained from the same sample, sequenced in a study of blood T cells in healthy people across ages. Together with a sample-barcoded 5' primer, a J-beta primer mix was included in a second PCR lasting about 6 to 12 cycles. MiXCR was run by TCRdb on the 5' RACE reads, yielding one entry per CDR3 protein. The table records some 1.5 million distinct CDR3 sequences, 28% of them present only once. The sequenced material came from blood. The receptors shown here come from a woman between 25 and 40 years old in good health.

The CDR3 is CASSLTGGRGYEQYF. In DNA form, the CDR3 reads TGCGCCAGCAGCTTGACTGGCGGGAGAGGCTACGAGCAGTACTTC. J is TRBJ2-7 and V is TRBV5-1; TRBD2 matches 7 bases. V lost 1 base to trimming and J lost 3 bases; unmatched junction nucleotides: 7. The V gene's germline CDR1 is SGHRS and CDR2 YFSETQ. The CDR3 runs 15 residues.

The CDR3 coding sequence is TGTGCCAGCCTACGACTAGCGGGGGCCCATGAGCAGTTCTTC. This sequence encodes CASLRLAGAHEQFF. The V call is TRBV6-5, the J call TRBJ2-1, with 12 positions matching TRBD2. The CDR3 sequence is 14 residues long. Trimming took 8 bases from V and 8 from J; bases not matched to a gene: 7. The germline CDR1 and CDR2 sequences are MNHEY and SVGAGI.

The gene calls are TRBV28 and TRBJ2-1, with D maybe TRBD2 (5 bases). CDR1 MDHEN and CDR2 SYDVKM come from the germline V gene. V was pared by 2 bases and J by 6 bases, with 11 bases between. The CDR3 runs to 14 residues. CDR3 in amino acids: CASSLQDFFNEQFF. CDR3 nucleotide sequence: TGTGCCAGCAGTTTACAGGACTTCTTCAATGAGCAGTTCTTC.

Remarks on this clonotype: The junction does not match germline at one end; this may be a read error. The gene calls are TRBV28 and TRBJ2-1, with D hard to call. CDR1 and CDR2 from the germline V gene are MDHEN and SYDVKM. The CDR3 length is 11 residues. The CDR3 nucleotides read TGTGCCAGCAGACTCTACAATGAGCGGTTCTTC. This sequence encodes CASRLYNERFF.

J is TRBJ2-7 and V is TRBV5-1; the match to TRBD2 covers 10 bases. The trim removed 3 bases at V and 0 bases at J, leaving 6 bases unmatched. The CDR3 runs 16 residues. The germline V gene encodes CDR1 SGHRS and CDR2 YFSETQ. The CDR3 DNA reads as TGCGCCAGCAGCTCCCCGACTAGCGGGTACTCCTACGAGCAGTACTTC. It translates to CASSSPTSGYSYEQYF.

This clonotype was counted many times. This sequence joins TRBV6-2 or TRBV6-3 and TRBJ2-1, with TRBD2 as a possible D gene (6 bases). The germline V gene has CDR1 MNHEY and CDR2 SVGEGT. Trimming removed 7 bases from V and 7 bases from J, with 11 bases in between. The CDR3 spans 12 residues. CDR3 DNA sequence: TGTGCCAGCAAGGAGGGATGGAATGAGCAGTTCTTC. Translating gives CASKEGWNEQFF.

The table lists this clonotype with a few counts. The chain joins TRBV7-2 to TRBJ2-7; 10 bases are shared with TRBD2. The V and J ends lost 5 bases and 6 bases, in that order; junction bases with no gene match: 10. CDR1 SGHTA and CDR2 FQGNSA come from the germline V gene. The CDR3 runs 15 residues. CDR3 coding DNA: TGTGCCAGCAGCCGGACTAGCGGTACGGGGCTCGAGCAGTACTTC. It translates to CASSRTSGTGLEQYF.

The rearrangement joins TRBV28 to TRBJ2-3; 10 positions agree with TRBD2. CDR1 is MDHEN, CDR2 SYDVKM, per germline. The V and J ends lost 7 bases and 4 bases, in that order; junction bases with no gene match: 8. The CDR3 spans 15 residues. CDR3 in DNA: TGTGCCAGCACTACTAGCGGGGTGATGGCAGATACGCAGTATTTT. Protein sequence: CASTTSGVMADTQYF.

This clonotype was picked up a small number of times. At one end the junction does not follow the germline gene, possibly because of a read error. The chain is built from TRBV7-9 and TRBJ2-3; D may be TRBD2 (6 bases). The germline gives CDR1 SEHNR, CDR2 FQNEAQ (reference sequence). This CDR3 is built from 15 residues. Here the CDR3 reads CASSRGVASTDAQYF. CDR3 coding DNA: TGTGCCAGCAGCCGCGGGGTAGCCAGCACAGATGCGCAGTATTTT.

The chain links TRBV7-2 to TRBJ1-2; TRBD1 might be the D (5 bases). With 5 bases removed from V and 10 bases from J, the gap between germline ends came to 17 bases. Germline CDR1 and CDR2: SGHTA and FQGNSA. The CDR3 is 13 amino acids. CDR3 loop: CASSPQGRGDYTF. The CDR3 nucleotides are TGTGCCAGCAGCCCGCAAGGACGGGGGGACTACACCTTC.

This clonotype was observed many times. This chain connects TRBV12-3 or TRBV12-4 to TRBJ2-4; D unresolved. V gave up 7 bases and J gave up 7 bases, with 8 bases separating them. The CDR3 sequence is 11 residues long. The chain's CDR3 is CASTSKNIQYF. As DNA, the CDR3 is TGTGCCAGCACGAGTAAGAACATTCAGTACTTC.

This sequence joins TRBV5-1 and TRBJ1-2; the match to TRBD1 covers 9 bases. V dropped 4 bases and J dropped 8; count of bases not matched to a gene: 6. CDR3 length equals 13 residues. Looked up from germline, CDR1 is SGHRS and CDR2 is YFSETQ. The chain's CDR3 is CASSVDRGRGYTF. DNA of the CDR3: TGCGCCAGCAGCGTGGACAGGGGTCGAGGCTACACCTTC.

The J gene is TRBJ1-5, the V gene TRBV20-1; perhaps TRBD1 as D (5 bases). The germline V gene has CDR1 DFQATT and CDR2 SNEGSKA (reference sequence). CDR3 size: 15 residues. Trimming pared 6 bases from V and 6 bases from J, leaving 21 bases between. CDR3 residues: CSAASFGGSGQPQHF. CDR3 nucleotides: TGCAGTGCGGCCTCCTTCGGGGGGAGCGGTCAGCCCCAGCATTTT.

The rearrangement links TRBV2 to TRBJ2-6; no clear D gene. V lost 8 bases, J lost 0 bases, and 8 bases lay in between. This CDR3 is 14 amino acids long. CDR1 is SNHLY, CDR2 FYNNEI, per germline. The CDR3 protein is CASAKVSGANVLTF. DNA of the CDR3: TGTGCCAGCGCGAAGGTCTCTGGGGCCAACGTCCTGACTTTC.

This rearrangement joins TRBV5-1 to TRBJ1-5, with a possible D match to TRBD1 (6 bases). This CDR3 comprises 16 residues. Germline lookup yields CDR1 SGHRS and CDR2 YFSETQ. V dropped 0 bases and J dropped 6 bases, with 16 bases sitting between them. This chain's CDR3 is CASSLAPQGQGQPQHF. The CDR3 region has the DNA TGCGCCAGCAGCTTGGCACCACAGGGTCAGGGTCAGCCCCAGCATTTT.

This clonotype appeared many times. This chain uses TRBV11-2 with TRBJ1-2, with 7 bases lining up with TRBD1. The CDR3 is 13 residues long. Germline lookup yields CDR1 SGHAT and CDR2 FQNNGV. V was pared by 6 bases and J by 4 bases, with 5 bases of the junction left unmatched. The CDR3 region is CASRSDRSYGYTF. The CDR3 DNA is TGTGCCAGCAGGTCGGACAGGTCCTATGGCTACACCTTC.

This CDR3 is CAARRGAGISYEQYF. CDR3 sequence (DNA): TGTGCCGCCAGGAGGGGAGCGGGGATTTCCTACGAGCAGTACTTC. The chain has TRBV6-2 or TRBV6-3 and TRBJ2-7, with 7 bases lining up with TRBD2. Germline V gene data show CDR1 as MNHEY and CDR2 as SVGEGT. The CDR3 contains 15 residues. Trimming removed 11 bases from V and 1 base from J; junction bases left unmatched: 14.

This sequence joins TRBV28 and TRBJ2-7, with D perhaps TRBD2 (6 bases). The CDR3 covers 13 residues. CDR1 is MDHEN, CDR2 SYDVKM, per germline. The V gene lost 7 bases and the J gene lost 4 bases, with 14 bases spanning the gap. The CDR3 loop reads CASTTGLSYEQYF. For the CDR3, the DNA is TGTGCCAGCACTACGGGACTTTCATACGAGCAGTACTTC.

CDR3 coding DNA: TGTGCCAGCAGCCACCGGGGACTAGCCGAGACCCAGTACTTC. It is translated as CASSHRGLAETQYF. The chain employs TRBV3-1 and TRBJ2-5; 9 bases line up with TRBD2. The trim removed 3 bases at V and 5 bases at J, leaving 4 bases unmatched. The CDR3 contains 14 residues. Germline values: CDR1 LGHDT, CDR2 YNNKEL (reference sequence).

The CDR3 spells CSATHPNTEAFF. The CDR3 DNA follows: TGCAGTGCCACCCACCCAAACACTGAAGCTTTCTTT. This sequence joins TRBV20-1 and TRBJ1-1; D is unresolved. The CDR3 extends over 12 amino acids. Germline CDR1 and CDR2: DFQATT and SNEGSKA (reference sequence). The V and J ends lost 6 bases and 2 bases respectively, with 10 bases between them.

This clonotype was observed once. The chain has TRBV9 and TRBJ1-1; 7 bases agree with TRBD1. CDR1 and CDR2 from the germline V gene are SGDLS and YYNGEE. CDR3 size: 14 residues. The trim removed 2 bases at V and 4 bases at J, leaving 5 bases unmatched. CDR3 residues: CASSVRGQGTEAFF. In DNA form, the CDR3 reads TGTGCCAGCAGCGTTAGGGGGCAGGGCACTGAAGCTTTCTTT.

Here the CDR3 reads CSASVISTDTQYF. The CDR3 DNA reads TGCAGTGCTAGTGTGATAAGCACAGATACGCAGTATTTT. The chain employs TRBV20-1 and TRBJ2-3, with unresolved D. Germline-derived CDR1 and CDR2 are DFQATT and SNEGSKA (reference sequence). Trimming removed 3 bases from V and 0 bases from J, with 7 bases in between. The CDR3 contains 13 residues.

This clonotype has ten or more counts. This chain connects TRBV20-1 to TRBJ1-2, with TRBD1 matching over 8 bases. The CDR3 loop spans 15 amino acids. The J segment lost 6 bases and the V segment lost 2 bases, leaving 11 bases of the junction unmatched. Germline V CDR1 and CDR2: DFQATT, SNEGSKA (reference sequence). This CDR3 reads CSARQPGTGGHGYTF. The DNA for the CDR3 is TGCAGTGCTAGACAGCCAGGGACAGGCGGACATGGCTACACCTTC.

V and J are TRBV20-1 and TRBJ2-1, with D possibly TRBD2 on 6 matching bases. The CDR3 is 17 residues long. The germline V gene has CDR1 DFQATT and CDR2 SNEGSKA (reference sequence). The ends were cut back, 3 bases at V and 5 bases at J, with 23 bases in the middle. CDR3 sequence: CSARRPGRSLTDNEQFF. For the CDR3, the DNA is TGCAGTGCTAGGCGTCCAGGGAGGTCGCTAACTGACAATGAGCAGTTCTTC.

In this sample, this clonotype turned up a few times. The rearrangement joins TRBV20-1 to TRBJ2-6; a weak D match, TRBD2 (6 bases). Trimming pared 5 bases from V and 2 bases from J, leaving 13 bases between. In germline, CDR1 is DFQATT, CDR2 SNEGSKA (reference sequence). The CDR3 spans 15 residues. The CDR3 loop reads CSAVRGGTGANVLTF. CDR3 in DNA: TGCAGTGCTGTCCGTGGGGGGACTGGGGCCAACGTCCTGACTTTC.

In this sample, this clonotype turned up a few times. This chain links TRBV28 with TRBJ2-1, with a weak D call TRBD2 (6 bases). Germline V gene data show CDR1 as MDHEN and CDR2 as SYDVKM. This CDR3 spans 14 amino acids. The V end was cut by 4 bases, the J end by 7 bases, with 14 bases between. Here the CDR3 reads CASSSRGTSNEQFF. The CDR3, as DNA: TGTGCCAGCAGTTCACGCGGGACTTCGAATGAGCAGTTCTTC. Supplemented by reference TRBV28 and TRBJ2-1, the full variable domain reads DVKVTQSSRYLVKRTGEKVFLECVQDMDHENMFWYRQDPGLGLRLIYFSYDVKMKEKGDIPEGYSVSREKKERFSLILESASTNQTSMYLCASSSRGTSNEQFFGPGTRLTVL.

This clonotype was detected a few times. CDR3 nucleotides: TGCAGTGCTAGTAGGGGGAGGCCATCAGCAACTAATGAAAAACTGTTTTTT. Protein product: CSASRGRPSATNEKLFF. V usage is TRBV20-1 and J usage is TRBJ1-4, with D maybe TRBD1 (6 bases). V was pared by 3 bases and J by 0 bases, with 17 bases between. Germline lookup yields CDR1 DFQATT and CDR2 SNEGSKA (reference sequence). There are 17 residues in the CDR3.

The chain joins TRBV6-5 to TRBJ2-5; 7 bases align to TRBD2. This CDR3 contains 16 residues. Germline lookup yields CDR1 MNHEY and CDR2 SVGAGI. Losses at the gene ends were 2 bases for V and 2 bases for J; bases not matched to a gene: 8. The CDR3 here is CASSYRLGTTQETQYF. The CDR3 bases are TGTGCCAGCAGTTACCGCCTAGGGACTACACAAGAGACCCAGTACTTC.

The chain carries TRBV5-5 and TRBJ2-7, with 8 bases matching TRBD1. J gave up 3 bases and V 10 bases, and 18 bases lay outside the gene matches. Per germline, CDR1 SGHKS and CDR2 YYEKEE (reference sequence). The CDR3 loop spans 16 amino acids. CDR3 coding DNA: TGTGCCGGTAGCTTGCCCGGGACAGGAAAACACTACGAGCAGTACTTC. It is translated as CAGSLPGTGKHYEQYF.

This clonotype was detected many times. The chain combines TRBV2 with TRBJ2-6, with D unclear. The germline CDR1 and CDR2 sequences are SNHLY and FYNNEI. V lost 1 base and J 0 bases, leaving 7 bases between the germline ends. This CDR3 comprises 16 residues. The CDR3 DNA sequence: TGTGCCAGCAGTGAAGATAAGAGCTCTGGGGCCAACGTCCTGACTTTC. This encodes CASSEDKSSGANVLTF.